This T cell receptor beta chain was captured by sequencing in a study of monozygotic twins with inflammatory bowel disease. Whole-study findings and limits: Sharing of clonotypes with others was lower in IBD patients than in healthy twins, and this was especially so with disease activity. Variability may have been added to patient repertoires by differing immunosuppressive treatments. Researchers were unable to tell different T cell subtypes apart.

From germline, CDR1 is LNHNV and CDR2 YYDKDF (reference sequence). The CDR3 covers 15 residues. Blood samples, whole and unsorted for T cells, yielded the isolated total RNA. About this clonotype itself: What it binds is unknown.

Reanalyzing the 5' RACE reads, TCRdb keeps one entry per CDR3 protein, without DNA. The sample includes about 210,000 distinct CDR3 sequences. The chain carries TRBV15 and TRBJ2-2. Source material: blood. The sequence derives from a human donor with ulcerative colitis or Crohn's disease, or a healthy co-twin of an affected twin (not recorded which). This CDR3 is CATSRDGVGTGEPFF.